These 23 T cell receptor beta chains were all obtained from the same sample, sequenced in a study of blood T cells in healthy people across ages. Primed by a sample-barcoded 5' primer and a J-beta primer mix, a second PCR proceeded for about 6 to 11 cycles. MiXCR was run by TCRdb on the 5' RACE reads, yielding one entry per CDR3 protein. The sample shows hundreds of thousands of distinct CDR3 sequences, around 45% of them seen only once. What was sequenced was blood. These receptors all stem from a man aged 60 to 75 in good health.

In this sample, this clonotype turned up many times. This chain links TRBV20-1 with TRBJ2-7; 7 bases fit TRBD1. The CDR3 covers 12 residues. CDR1 DFQATT and CDR2 SNEGSKA come from the germline V gene (reference sequence). J gave up 1 base and V 5 bases, and 2 bases lay outside the gene matches. The CDR3 DNA sequence: TGCAGTGCTCCGGGACAGTCCTACGAGCAGTACTTC. This translates into CSAPGQSYEQYF.

The rearrangement joins TRBV18 to TRBJ1-1; D perhaps matches TRBD1 (6 bases). V lost 7 bases, J lost 8 bases, and 11 bases lay in between. The germline gives CDR1 KGHSH, CDR2 LQKENI. The CDR3 consists of 11 residues. Here the CDR3 reads CASYRDSEAFF. In nucleotides, the CDR3 is TGTGCCAGCTACAGGGATTCCGAAGCTTTCTTT.

V is TRBV7-2 and J is TRBJ1-2, with TRBD1 matching 7 bases. Per germline, CDR1 SGHTA and CDR2 FQGNSA. Trimming at V came to 3 bases and at J to 4 bases, leaving 5 bases not matched to a gene. This CDR3 is built from 14 residues. CDR3 nucleotides: TGTGCCAGCAGCTTCGGACAGGCGACCTATGGCTACACCTTC. Encoded protein: CASSFGQATYGYTF.

The rearrangement uses TRBV24-1 and TRBJ2-5; D tentatively fits TRBD1 or TRBD2 (5 bases each). The germline V and J ends were trimmed by 3 bases and 3 bases, with 16 bases remaining between them. In germline, CDR1 is KGHDR, CDR2 SFDVKD. The CDR3 runs 16 residues. Written as DNA, the CDR3 is TGTGCCACCAGTGATCCCCAGGCCGGGACGAAAGAGACCCAGTACTTC. Protein: CATSDPQAGTKETQYF.

The rearrangement links TRBV9 to TRBJ1-1, with D tentatively TRBD1 (6 bases). CDR1 and CDR2 (germline): SGDLS, YYNGEE. V was clipped by 4 bases and J by 3 bases, with 13 bases between them. The CDR3 contains 14 residues. The CDR3 DNA is TGTGCCAGCAGCCGGGGGGGGCTTGACACTGAAGCTTTCTTT. This gives the protein CASSRGGLDTEAFF.

This clonotype was counted a few times. The chain couples TRBV6-2 or TRBV6-3 to TRBJ1-5; tentatively, D is TRBD1 (5 bases). Trimming shortened V by 6 bases and J by 1 base, and 16 bases separated the two germline ends. The CDR3 extends over 16 amino acids. Per germline, CDR1 MNHEY and CDR2 SVGEGT. The CDR3 DNA sequence: TGTGCCAGCAGGGCCGGGGGAATCCGGAGCAATCAGCCCCAGCATTTT. This encodes CASRAGGIRSNQPQHF.

The chain uses TRBV2 and TRBJ2-7; possibly TRBD1 for D (5 bases). The DNA end is more similar to TRBJ2-5, so the J call may be wrong. Germline V CDR1 and CDR2: SNHLY, FYNNEI. The CDR3 is made up of 13 amino acids. The CDR3 sequence: CASSEDGAETQYF. In DNA form, the CDR3 reads TGTGCCAGCAGTGAAGATGGGGCTGAGACCCAGTACTTC.

The chain links TRBV29-1 to TRBJ2-5, with 9 bases matching TRBD2. The V segment lost 7 bases and the J segment 4 bases; nucleotides outside the gene matches: 4. The V gene's germline CDR1 is SQVTM and CDR2 ANQGSEA. The CDR3 loop spans 12 amino acids. CDR3 protein: CSAATSGETQYF. The CDR3 DNA reads TGCAGCGCCGCGACTAGCGGAGAGACCCAGTACTTC.

J is TRBJ2-3 and V is TRBV3-1; 9 positions agree with TRBD2. This CDR3 contains 15 residues. The germline V gene encodes CDR1 LGHDT and CDR2 YNNKEL (reference sequence). With 6 bases clipped from V and 6 bases from J, the junction kept 10 bases outside the gene matches. The DNA for the CDR3 is TGTGCCAGCAGGCCCGGGACCGGACTAGCGGATACGCAGTATTTT. The encoded protein is CASRPGTGLADTQYF.

The chain employs TRBV6-2 or TRBV6-3 and TRBJ2-7; a weak D match, TRBD2 (6 bases). CDR1 and CDR2 (germline): MNHEY, SVGEGT. The CDR3 has 16 amino acids. V lost 2 bases, J lost 3 bases, and 17 bases lay in between. CDR3 region: CASSYGGEEYRYEQYF. CDR3 DNA sequence: TGTGCCAGCAGTTACGGCGGGGAGGAGTACCGCTACGAGCAGTACTTC.

This clonotype was seen repeatedly, ten times or more. J is TRBJ2-7 and V is TRBV6-2 or TRBV6-3; D unresolved. V dropped 4 bases and J dropped 2 bases, with 6 bases sitting between them. This CDR3 is 12 amino acids long. Germline V gene data show CDR1 as MNHEY and CDR2 as SVGEGT. The DNA of the CDR3 is TGTGCCAGCAGTTGGGGTACCTACGAGCAGTACTTC. This encodes CASSWGTYEQYF.

The gene calls are TRBV2 and TRBJ2-5; tentative D call: TRBD2 (6 bases). The CDR3 has 13 amino acids. Trimming took 5 bases from V and 3 from J, leaving 10 bases between them. From germline, CDR1 is SNHLY and CDR2 FYNNEI. The CDR3 DNA reads TGTGCCAGCAGTAATCGGGAGAAAGAGACCCAGTACTTC. This encodes CASSNREKETQYF.

This sequence joins TRBV4-1 and TRBJ2-3, with TRBD1 matching 10 bases. V was pared by 2 bases and J by 4 bases, with 15 bases of the junction left unmatched. The germline CDR1 and CDR2 sequences are MGHRA and YSYEKL. The CDR3 consists of 19 residues. The DNA for the CDR3 is TGCGCCAGCAGCCAATATGGGACAGGGGATTTGTTGGGCGCAGATACGCAGTATTTT. Its translation is CASSQYGTGDLLGADTQYF.

This clonotype was seen only a few times. The chain combines TRBV4-1 with TRBJ1-2, with D unresolved. Trimming cost V 5 bases and J 5 bases, with 15 bases left between them. The CDR3 is 14 residues long. Germline V gives CDR1 MGHRA, CDR2 YSYEKL. In DNA form, the CDR3 reads TGCGCCAGCAGCTCTCCGGGCCCTGGTTATGGCTACACCTTC. It specifies CASSSPGPGYGYTF.

V and J are TRBV29-1 and TRBJ2-3; TRBD1 agrees at 8 bases. V lost 3 bases, J lost 3 bases, and 5 bases stayed unmatched. The CDR3 extends over 14 amino acids. The germline V gene encodes CDR1 SQVTM and CDR2 ANQGSEA. The CDR3 spells CSVDLGTGTDTQYF. The DNA of the CDR3 is TGCAGCGTTGACCTGGGGACAGGAACAGATACGCAGTATTTT.

The chain uses TRBV18 and TRBJ2-4; 9 bases map to TRBD1. V gave up 2 bases and J gave up 4 bases; unmatched junction bases: 6. Per the germline V gene, CDR1 is KGHSH and CDR2 is LQKENI. The CDR3 has 16 residues. DNA of the CDR3: TGTGCCAGCTCACCAGACCCGGGACAGGGAAAAAACATTCAGTACTTC. It is translated as CASSPDPGQGKNIQYF.

As to this clonotype: A single base separates this from a much larger clone, so it may be a read error. The chain employs TRBV20-1 and TRBJ2-7; D is unclear. Germline-derived CDR1 and CDR2 are DFQATT and SNEGSKA (reference sequence). The ends were cut back, 1 base at V and 6 bases at J, with 16 bases in the middle. The CDR3 loop spans 14 amino acids. The CDR3 DNA sequence: TGCAGTGCTAGAGGGACCTTGAATATCAGCGAGCAGTACTTC. It translates to CSARGTLNISEQYF.

The chain couples TRBV28 to TRBJ2-7; D is unresolved. From germline, CDR1 is MDHEN and CDR2 SYDVKM. Deletions cut 5 bases from V and 7 bases from J, with 12 bases between. The CDR3 contains 12 residues. The DNA of the CDR3 is TGTGCCAGCAGTCTCCAGATTGTGGAGCAGTACTTC. Its translation is CASSLQIVEQYF.

This chain uses TRBV12-3 or TRBV12-4 with TRBJ2-2; 9 nucleotides match TRBD1. The V segment lost 2 bases and the J segment 7 bases; nucleotides outside the gene matches: 11. The CDR3 has 17 residues. The CDR3 here is CASSLKFGQGSVGELFF. Written as DNA, the CDR3 is TGTGCCAGCAGTTTAAAGTTTGGACAGGGGTCCGTCGGGGAGCTGTTTTTT.

The chain couples TRBV6-1 to TRBJ2-1, with 8 bases aligning to TRBD2. Germline CDR1 and CDR2: MNHNS and SASEGT. This CDR3 has 16 amino acids. The V segment lost 7 bases and the J segment 0 bases; nucleotides outside the gene matches: 8. The CDR3 reads CASIETAGGSYNEQFF. As DNA, the CDR3 is TGTGCCAGCATTGAGACCGCGGGGGGCTCCTACAATGAGCAGTTCTTC.

The CDR3 DNA is TGTGCCAGCAGCTTTTTTACTAGCGGAGGAAACATTCAGTACTTC. Translated, it gives CASSFFTSGGNIQYF. The gene calls are TRBV7-9 and TRBJ2-4; 8 bases agree with TRBD2. Losses at the gene ends were 3 bases for V and 6 bases for J; bases not matched to a gene: 7. The V gene's germline CDR1 is SEHNR and CDR2 FQNEAQ (reference sequence). This CDR3 has 15 amino acids.

This clonotype has more than one count but fewer than ten. The chain's CDR3 is CASSHPRDKGPNTEAFF. DNA of the CDR3: TGCGCCAGCAGCCACCCCCGGGACAAAGGTCCCAACACTGAAGCTTTCTTT. The V call is TRBV4-3, the J call TRBJ1-1; the D gene is possibly TRBD1 (6 bases). The germline V and J ends were trimmed by 3 bases and 2 bases, with 19 bases remaining between them. The CDR3 contains 17 residues. Germline lookup yields CDR1 LGHNA and CDR2 YSLEER.

This clonotype was seen more than once but under ten times. The V and J genes are TRBV27 and TRBJ2-1, with 7 bases matching TRBD1. The germline CDR1 and CDR2 sequences are MNHEY and SMNVEV (reference sequence). This CDR3 has 15 residues. The J segment lost 2 bases and the V segment lost 3 bases, leaving 4 bases of the junction unmatched. The CDR3 DNA reads as TGTGCCAGCAGTTTCGGACAGGAGCCCTACAATGAGCAGTTCTTC. Translating it yields CASSFGQEPYNEQFF.